This T cell receptor beta chain comes out of a study of T cell changes during pregnancy in multiple sclerosis. Assay: immunoSEQ multiplex PCR; the TCRdb copy retains only in-frame clones and omits some. The profile shows about 87,000 clones, 90% to 95% of them singletons. The receptor was isolated from a female donor in good health, enrolled as a control in a pregnancy study. Source: peripheral blood, taken in the third trimester of pregnancy.

The CDR3 protein is CASSFTGLNQPQHF. The CDR3 DNA sequence: TGCGCCAGCAGCTTTACAGGGCTCAATCAGCCCCAGCATTTT. This chain connects TRBV5-1 to TRBJ1-5, with D possibly TRBD1 on 6 matching bases. The CDR3 is 14 amino acids. CDR1 and CDR2 from the germline V gene are SGHRS and YFSETQ. Trimming took 2 bases from V and 3 from J, leaving 9 bases between them.